The clone carrying this T cell receptor beta chain was detected only once. Reverse transcription of all isolated RNA meant that expressed TCRB transcripts were sequenced. Sequenced by immunoSEQ multiplex PCR; TCRdb stores in-frame clones only, minus some. Found here are more than 300,000 clones, 8% of them singletons; the top ten hold approximately 0.47%. The sample comes from a study of beta chain features in type 1 diabetes. CDR3 length equals 18 residues. The V gene's germline CDR1 is MGHDK and CDR2 SYGVNS. Sequencing input: central memory CD4+ T cells from blood. The chain is built from TRBV25-1 and TRBJ2-6; D may be TRBD1 (6 bases). This TCR came from a woman aged 18-29 years in good health. The CDR3, as DNA: TGTGCTTGCAGTGCGACGACAGGTTACCTCTCTGGGGCCAACGTCCTGACTTTC. Encoded protein: CACSATTGYLSGANVLTF.